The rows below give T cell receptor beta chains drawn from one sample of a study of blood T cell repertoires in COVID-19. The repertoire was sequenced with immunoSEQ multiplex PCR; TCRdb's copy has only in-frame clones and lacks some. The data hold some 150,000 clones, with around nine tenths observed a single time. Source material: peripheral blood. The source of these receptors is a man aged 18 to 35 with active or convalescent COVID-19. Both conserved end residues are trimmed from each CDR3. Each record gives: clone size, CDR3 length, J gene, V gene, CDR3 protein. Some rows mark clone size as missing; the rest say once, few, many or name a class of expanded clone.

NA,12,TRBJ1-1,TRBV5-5,ASSWGQQNTEAF
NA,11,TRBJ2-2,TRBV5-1,ASSSSVGGELF
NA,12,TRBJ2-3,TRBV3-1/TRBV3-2,ASSQVSNADTQY
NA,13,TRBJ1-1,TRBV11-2,ASSLDQGANTEAF
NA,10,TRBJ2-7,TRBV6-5,ASSYFSGEQY
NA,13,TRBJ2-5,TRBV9,ASSVAGTSAETQY
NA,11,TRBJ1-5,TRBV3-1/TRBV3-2,ASSQDRGQPQH
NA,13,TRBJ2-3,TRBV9,ASSVASSPTDTQY
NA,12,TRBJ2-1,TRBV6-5,ASSLQTEYNEQF
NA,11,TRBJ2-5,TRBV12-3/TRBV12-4,ASLRGPQETQY
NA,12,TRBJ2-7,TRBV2,ASSDIAGGYEQY
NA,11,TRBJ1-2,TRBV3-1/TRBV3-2,ASSQRGSYGYT
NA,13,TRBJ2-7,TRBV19,ASSIDRGQAFEQY
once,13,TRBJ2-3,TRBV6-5,ASSISSASTDTQY
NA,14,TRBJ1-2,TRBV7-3,ASSAGQPPTYYGYT
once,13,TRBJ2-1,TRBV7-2,ASSRGLAGADEQF
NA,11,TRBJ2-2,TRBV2,ATRGQGSGELF
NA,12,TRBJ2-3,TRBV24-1,ATSEAGEPDTQY
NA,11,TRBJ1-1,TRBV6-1,ASSEEGGAEAF
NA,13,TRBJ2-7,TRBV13,ASSLGAGLPYEQY
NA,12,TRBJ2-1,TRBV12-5,ASGLMTSGNAQF
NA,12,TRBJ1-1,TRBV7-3,ASSLKPSNTEAF